A selection of T cell receptor beta chains follows, all from one sample in a study of CD8+CD57+ T cells in acquired aplastic anemia. TCRdb recomputed calls from the reads with MiXCR, one row per CDR3 protein. This sample carries about 170,000 distinct CDR3 sequences, roughly 40% of them seen once, and the ten largest clones take over 0.95%. The sample consisted of sorted CD4+, CD8+, or CD8+CD57+ T cells (not recorded which) from PBMCs. Receptors originate from a human donor in good health. Both conserved end residues are part of each CDR3.

j_call v_call cdr3_aa
TRBJ2-7 TRBV24-1 CASSLSGVSYEQYF
TRBJ2-7 TRBV12-3/TRBV12-4 CASSSDVGMRQYF
TRBJ2-7 TRBV5-4 CASSPGLGYEQYF
TRBJ1-2 TRBV3-1 CASSRHATGGFGYTF
TRBJ2-7 TRBV5-1 CASSLEGASYEQYF
TRBJ2-5 TRBV12-3/TRBV12-4 CASRPTSGRGTQYF
TRBJ2-7 TRBV12-3/TRBV12-4 CASSLSDRGRVQYF
TRBJ2-7 TRBV5-1 CASSLDGGRYEQYF
TRBJ2-3 TRBV6-1 CASSVERRTGETPQYF
TRBJ2-3 TRBV2 CASSSPGRRTDTQYF
TRBJ2-7 TRBV7-2 CASSLGGTLSYEQYF
TRBJ2-1 TRBV29-1 CSVVGSWQFF
TRBJ2-5 TRBV10-3 CAISESGQGSETQYF
TRBJ2-1 TRBV20-1 CSARDQGNEQFF
TRBJ2-3 TRBV20-1 CSASSLAGGPYSTDTQYF
TRBJ2-7 TRBV28 CASSPWWVYEQYF
TRBJ2-7 TRBV27 CASSSLLTPGQGWEQYF
TRBJ2-3 TRBV24-1 CATSDLRENTDTQYF
TRBJ2-3 TRBV13 CASSLGANTQYF
TRBJ1-1 TRBV6-5 CASSYLLTGRGTEAFF
TRBJ2-3 TRBV24-1 CATSDRDRPTDTQYF
TRBJ1-3 TRBV10-3 CATSGPNYSGNTIYF
TRBJ2-5 TRBV2 CASTSGAGETQYF
TRBJ2-5 TRBV19 CASGTSGGGETQYF
TRBJ2-1 TRBV20-1 CSARSGGADEQFF
TRBJ1-3 TRBV6-5 CASSYSKAAGNTIYF
TRBJ1-2 TRBV18 CASSPPAGRRGYTF
TRBJ1-5 TRBV7-8 CASSEGSTKHF
TRBJ2-5 TRBV5-1 CASSLRLAGDQETQYF
TRBJ2-1 TRBV20-1 CSARGETGLYNEQFF
TRBJ2-1 TRBV29-1 CSVEGQTYNEQFF
TRBJ2-1 TRBV6-4 CASSDSGESGEQFF
TRBJ2-1 TRBV7-2 CASSLLYSRGIYNEQFF
TRBJ2-1 TRBV4-2 CASSLIRDSNNEQFF
TRBJ1-6 TRBV19 CASSISLLGGLTTLHF
TRBJ2-7 TRBV9 CASSATGIPYEQYF
TRBJ2-5 TRBV10-3 CAITQDPVSTGETQYF
TRBJ1-1 TRBV28 CASSLAGLSNTEAFF
TRBJ2-1 TRBV19 CASSIVRVNNEQFF
TRBJ2-1 TRBV19 CASSSGLAAYNEQFF
TRBJ1-6 TRBV10-1 CASVGGGAPFVNSPLHF
TRBJ2-7 TRBV2 CASSEYGGSYEQYF
TRBJ1-3 TRBV19 CASSIVFGTIYF
TRBJ2-5 TRBV9 CASSVNPQETQYF
TRBJ1-5 TRBV30 CAWGTNHPQHF
TRBJ1-1 TRBV15 CATSRDGSIKGDRGNTEAFF
TRBJ2-7 TRBV29-1 CSVDDRVPYEQYF
TRBJ2-1 TRBV19 CASSIGYKGGRRSEQFF
TRBJ2-5 TRBV9 CASSASGQEKTQYF
TRBJ2-7 TRBV5-8 CASSLNSGGSGVYEQYF
TRBJ2-7 TRBV7-2 CASSRRTTRDSYEQYF
TRBJ1-1 TRBV6-5 CASNRVMNTEAFF
TRBJ2-1 TRBV2 CAQPRSRIYNEQFF
TRBJ2-7 TRBV7-8 CASSLVRDEQYF
TRBJ2-1 TRBV6-4 CASSDGDYNEQFF
TRBJ2-7 TRBV20-1 CSARKGSGGGYEQYF
TRBJ1-1 TRBV20-1 CSAGDGKRENTEAFF
TRBJ1-1 TRBV2 CASRGEGGAEAFF
TRBJ2-3 TRBV5-1 CASSLVGGSSTDTQYF